This TCR beta chain emerged from a study of cytomegalovirus exposure and HLA in healthy donors. In the study overall: A data release that came early held tens of millions of unique TCRs from HLA-typed donors.

This PCR relied on a set of 60 Vbeta primers and 13 Jbeta primers. Sequencing was performed with immunoSEQ multiplex PCR; in TCRdb, only in-frame clones are kept and a portion is missing. This sample's clone table lists 150,000 or so clones. This CDR3 has 16 amino acids. Germline V gene data show CDR1 as MNHNY and CDR2 as SVGAGI (reference sequence). Trimming removed 0 bases at V and 1 base at J, with 9 bases between. This TCR was sampled from a woman aged 45-65 years in good health and CMV-seronegative. This sequence joins TRBV6-6 and TRBJ2-2; tentative D call: TRBD1 (6 bases). Sequencing was performed on PBMCs. The CDR3 bases are TGTGCCAGCAGTTACTCGAAGGACAGGAACACCGGGGAGCTGTTTTTT. This codes for CASSYSKDRNTGELFF.